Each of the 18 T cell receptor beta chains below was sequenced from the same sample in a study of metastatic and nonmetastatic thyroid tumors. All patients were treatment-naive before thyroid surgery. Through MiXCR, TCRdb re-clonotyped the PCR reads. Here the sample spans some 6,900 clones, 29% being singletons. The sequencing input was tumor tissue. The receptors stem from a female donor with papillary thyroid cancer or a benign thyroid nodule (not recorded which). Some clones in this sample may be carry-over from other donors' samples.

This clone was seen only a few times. For the CDR3, the DNA is TGCAGCGTTGGGCGGTCCCTTAATGAAAAACTGTTTTTT. Translating gives CSVGRSLNEKLFF. The rearrangement uses TRBV29-1 and TRBJ1-4; no definite D call. V was pared by 4 bases and J by 4 bases, with 10 bases between. This CDR3 is built from 13 residues. CDR1 is SQVTM and CDR2 is ANQGSEA in the germline V gene.

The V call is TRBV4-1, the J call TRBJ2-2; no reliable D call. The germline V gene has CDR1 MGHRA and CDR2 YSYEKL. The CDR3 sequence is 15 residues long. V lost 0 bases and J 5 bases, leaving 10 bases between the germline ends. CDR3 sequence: CASSQDRAVTGELFF. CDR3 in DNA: TGCGCCAGCAGCCAAGATCGGGCCGTAACCGGGGAGCTGTTTTTT.

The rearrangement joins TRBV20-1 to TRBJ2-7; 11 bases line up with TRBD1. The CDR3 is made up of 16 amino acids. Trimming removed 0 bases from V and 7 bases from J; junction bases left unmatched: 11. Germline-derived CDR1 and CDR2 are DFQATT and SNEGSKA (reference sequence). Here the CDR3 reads CSARDPLGQGAGEQYF. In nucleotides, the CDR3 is TGCAGTGCTAGAGATCCTCTCGGACAGGGGGCGGGGGAGCAGTACTTC.

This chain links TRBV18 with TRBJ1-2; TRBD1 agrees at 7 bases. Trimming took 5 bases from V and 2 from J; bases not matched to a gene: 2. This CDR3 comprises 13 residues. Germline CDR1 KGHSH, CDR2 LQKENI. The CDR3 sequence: CASSGQANYGYTF. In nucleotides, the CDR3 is TGTGCCAGCTCAGGACAGGCCAACTATGGCTACACCTTC. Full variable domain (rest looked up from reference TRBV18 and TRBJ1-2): NAGVMQNPRHLVRRRGQEARLRCSPMKGHSHVYWYRQLPEEGLKFMVYLQKENIIDESGMPKERFSAEFPKEGPSILRIQQVVRGDSAAYFCASSGQANYGYTFGSGTRLTVV.

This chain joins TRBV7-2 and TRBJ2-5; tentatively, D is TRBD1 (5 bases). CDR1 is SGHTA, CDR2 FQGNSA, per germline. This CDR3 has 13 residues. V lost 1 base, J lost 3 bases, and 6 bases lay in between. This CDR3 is CASSLVREETQYF. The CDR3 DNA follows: TGTGCCAGCAGCTTAGTCAGGGAAGAGACCCAGTACTTC.

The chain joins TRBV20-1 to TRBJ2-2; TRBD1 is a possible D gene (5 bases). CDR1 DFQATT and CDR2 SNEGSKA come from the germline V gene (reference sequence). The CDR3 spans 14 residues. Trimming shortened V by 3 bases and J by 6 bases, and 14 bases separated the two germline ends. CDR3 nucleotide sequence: TGCAGTGCTAGGGTCCAGGGTGGGGCCGGGGAGCTGTTTTTT. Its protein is CSARVQGGAGELFF.

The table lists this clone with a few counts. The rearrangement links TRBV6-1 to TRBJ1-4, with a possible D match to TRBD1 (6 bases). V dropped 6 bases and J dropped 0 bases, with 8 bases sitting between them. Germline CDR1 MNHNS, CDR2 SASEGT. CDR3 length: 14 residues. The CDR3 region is CASSRQATNEKLFF. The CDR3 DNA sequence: TGTGCCAGCAGCCGACAGGCAACTAATGAAAAACTGTTTTTT.

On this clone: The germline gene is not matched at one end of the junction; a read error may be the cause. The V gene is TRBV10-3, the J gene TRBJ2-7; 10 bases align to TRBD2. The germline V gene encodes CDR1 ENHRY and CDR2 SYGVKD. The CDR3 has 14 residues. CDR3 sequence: CAIMWTSGVNEQDF. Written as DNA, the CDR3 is TGTGCCATCATGTGGACTAGCGGCGTCAACGAGCAGGACTTC.

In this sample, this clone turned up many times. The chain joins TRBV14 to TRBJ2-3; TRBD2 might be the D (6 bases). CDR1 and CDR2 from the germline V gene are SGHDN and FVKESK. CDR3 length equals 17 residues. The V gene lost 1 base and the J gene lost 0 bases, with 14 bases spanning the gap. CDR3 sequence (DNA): TGTGCCAGCAGCCAAGGACCGGGACTGCCTAGCACAGATACGCAGTATTTT. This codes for CASSQGPGLPSTDTQYF.

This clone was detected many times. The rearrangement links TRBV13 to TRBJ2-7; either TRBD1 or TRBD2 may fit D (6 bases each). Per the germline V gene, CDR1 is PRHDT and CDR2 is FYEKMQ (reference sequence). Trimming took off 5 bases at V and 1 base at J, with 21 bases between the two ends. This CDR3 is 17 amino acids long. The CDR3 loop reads CASSTLGSSGASYEQYF. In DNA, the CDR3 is TGTGCCAGCAGCACATTAGGTTCCTCGGGGGCATCCTACGAGCAGTACTTC.

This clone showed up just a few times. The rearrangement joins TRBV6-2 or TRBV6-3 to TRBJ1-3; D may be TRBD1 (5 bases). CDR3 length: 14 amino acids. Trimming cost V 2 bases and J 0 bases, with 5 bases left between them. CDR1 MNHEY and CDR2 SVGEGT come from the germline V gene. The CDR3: CASSYDSSGNTIYF. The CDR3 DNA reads TGTGCCAGCAGTTACGACAGCTCTGGAAACACCATATATTTT.

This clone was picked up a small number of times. CDR3 in amino acids: CASSARQGYYGYTF. Here the CDR3 DNA reads TGTGCCAGCAGTGCACGACAGGGGTACTATGGCTACACCTTC. V gene TRBV2 combines with J gene TRBJ1-2, with TRBD1 matching 8 bases. J gave up 3 bases and V 4 bases, and 4 bases lay outside the gene matches. The CDR3 consists of 14 residues. In germline, CDR1 is SNHLY, CDR2 FYNNEI.

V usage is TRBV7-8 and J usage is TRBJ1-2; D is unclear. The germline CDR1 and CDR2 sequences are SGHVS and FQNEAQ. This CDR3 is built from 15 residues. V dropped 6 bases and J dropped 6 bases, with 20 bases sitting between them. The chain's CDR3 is CASSVSRSPTDGYTF. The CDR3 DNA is TGTGCCAGCAGTGTTAGTAGATCCCCCACGGATGGCTACACCTTC.

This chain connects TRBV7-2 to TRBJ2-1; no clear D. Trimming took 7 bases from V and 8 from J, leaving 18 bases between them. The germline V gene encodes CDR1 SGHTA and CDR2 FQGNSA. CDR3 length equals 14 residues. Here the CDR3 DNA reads TGTGCCAGCACCCGGGCTAGTCGGGTAGATGAGCAGTTCTTC. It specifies CASTRASRVDEQFF. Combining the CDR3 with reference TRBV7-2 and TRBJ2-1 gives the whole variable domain GAGVSQSPSNKVTEKGKDVELRCDPISGHTALYWYRQSLGQGLEFLIYFQGNSAPDKSGLPSDRFSAERTGGSVSTLTIQRTQQEDSAVYLCASTRASRVDEQFFGPGTRLTVL.

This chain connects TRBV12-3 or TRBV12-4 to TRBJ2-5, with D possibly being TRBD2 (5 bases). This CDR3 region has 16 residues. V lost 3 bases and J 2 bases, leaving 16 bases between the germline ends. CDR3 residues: CASSFTAGLLQETQYF. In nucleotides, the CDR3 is TGTGCCAGCAGTTTTACGGCGGGCTTATTGCAAGAGACCCAGTACTTC.

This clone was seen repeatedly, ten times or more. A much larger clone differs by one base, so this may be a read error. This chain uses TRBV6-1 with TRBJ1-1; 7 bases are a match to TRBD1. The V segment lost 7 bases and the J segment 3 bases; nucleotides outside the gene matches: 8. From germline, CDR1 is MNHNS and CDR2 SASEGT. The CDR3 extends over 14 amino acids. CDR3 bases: TGTGCCAGCAATCCGACAGGGTCCGACACTGAAGCTTTCTTT. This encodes CASNPTGSDTEAFF.

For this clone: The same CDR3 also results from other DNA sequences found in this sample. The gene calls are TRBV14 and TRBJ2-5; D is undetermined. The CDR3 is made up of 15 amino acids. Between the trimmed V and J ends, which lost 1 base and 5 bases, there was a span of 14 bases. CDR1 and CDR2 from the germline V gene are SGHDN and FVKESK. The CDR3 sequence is CASSQGLGGRETQYF. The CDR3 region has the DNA TGTGCCAGCAGCCAAGGGCTTGGTGGGCGGGAGACCCAGTACTTC. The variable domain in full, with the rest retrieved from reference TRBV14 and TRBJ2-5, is EAGVTQFPSHSVIEKGQTVTLRCDPISGHDNLYWYRRVMGKEIKFLLHFVKESKQDESGMPNNRFLAERTGGTYSTLKVQPAELEDSGVYFCASSQGLGGRETQYFGPGTRLLVL.

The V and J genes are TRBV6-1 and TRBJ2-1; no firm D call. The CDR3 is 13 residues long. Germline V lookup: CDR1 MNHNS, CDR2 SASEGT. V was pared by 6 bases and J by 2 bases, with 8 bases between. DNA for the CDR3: TGTGCCAGCAGCACAGAGACCTACAATGAGCAGTTCTTC. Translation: CASSTETYNEQFF.